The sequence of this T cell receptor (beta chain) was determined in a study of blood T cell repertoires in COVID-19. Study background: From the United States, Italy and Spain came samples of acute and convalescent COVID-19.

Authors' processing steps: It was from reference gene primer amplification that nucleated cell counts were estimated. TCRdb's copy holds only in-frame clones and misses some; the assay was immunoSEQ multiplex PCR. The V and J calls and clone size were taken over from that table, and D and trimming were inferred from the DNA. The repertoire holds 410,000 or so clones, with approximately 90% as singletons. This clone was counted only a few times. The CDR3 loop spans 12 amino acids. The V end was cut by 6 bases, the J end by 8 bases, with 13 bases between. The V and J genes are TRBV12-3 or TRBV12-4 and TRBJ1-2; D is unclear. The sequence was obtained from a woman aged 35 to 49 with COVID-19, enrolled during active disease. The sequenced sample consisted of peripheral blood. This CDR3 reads CASSPRGGGYTF. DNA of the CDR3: TGTGCCAGCAGCCCTCGCGGAGGCGGCTACACCTTC.